Sequencing of this TCR beta chain was carried out in a study of control samples from healthy donors and cancer patients. Assay used: immunoSEQ multiplex PCR; TCRdb lists only in-frame clones, some missing. This table has 65,000 to 75,000 clones, over 75% appearing once. In germline, CDR1 is SQVTM, CDR2 ANQGSEA. V was cut by 4 bases and J by 2 bases, with 8 bases left in between. The CDR3 length is 12 residues. This TCR derives from a woman aged 45-65 years in good health. Sample: blood. This sequence joins TRBV29-1 and TRBJ1-1; no reliable D call. CDR3 sequence reads: CSVVSGNTEAFF. CDR3 DNA sequence: TGCAGCGTTGTAAGCGGCAACACTGAAGCTTTCTTT.